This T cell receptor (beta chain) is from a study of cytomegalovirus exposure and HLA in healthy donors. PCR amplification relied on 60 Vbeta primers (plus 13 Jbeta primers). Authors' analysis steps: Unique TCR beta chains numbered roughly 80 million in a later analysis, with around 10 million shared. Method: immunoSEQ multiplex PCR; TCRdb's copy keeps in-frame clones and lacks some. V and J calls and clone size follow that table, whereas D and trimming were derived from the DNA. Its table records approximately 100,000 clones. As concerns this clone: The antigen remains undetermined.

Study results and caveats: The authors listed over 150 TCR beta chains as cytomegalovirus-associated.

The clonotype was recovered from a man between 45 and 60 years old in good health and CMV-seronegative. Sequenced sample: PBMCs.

CDR3 residues: CASSLRGSNQPQHF. The CDR3 region has the DNA TGTGCCAGCAGCTTGCGGGGGAGCAATCAGCCCCAGCATTTT. The chain recombines TRBV7-2 with TRBJ1-5, with D tentatively TRBD1 (5 bases). The CDR3 contains 14 residues. Germline CDR1 reads SGHTA; CDR2 reads FQGNSA. The V end lost 3 bases, the J end lost 1 base, and 7 bases lay between the germline ends.